The clone carrying this T cell receptor (beta chain) is termed medium-sized. Its antigen is unknown. This entry belongs to a study of T cells in localized non-small cell lung cancer. Study observations and caveats: Appearing in adjacent lung were a median about 57 of the top 100 tumor clones. Heterogeneity stays possible, as sequencing covered only one tumor region. Uninvolved adjacent lung showed higher T cell clonality than tumor.

Using immunoSEQ multiplex PCR, the repertoire was profiled, and TCRdb retains in-frame clones only, with some absent. The profile shows roughly 680 clones, roughly a fifth of them singletons. The length of the CDR3 is 17 residues. V lost 0 bases and J lost 6; bases outside the gene matches: 10. Looked up from germline, CDR1 is MGHRA and CDR2 is YSYEKL. The chain recombines TRBV4-1 with TRBJ2-1; 8 nucleotides match TRBD2. The sequencing here drew on normal lung tissue next to the tumor, taken before any cancer treatment. The sequence was collected from a female donor at least 60 years old with stage II lung adenocarcinoma. This CDR3 is CASSQDPPSGGPNEQFF. CDR3 coding DNA: TGCGCCAGCAGCCAAGACCCCCCAAGCGGGGGCCCCAATGAGCAGTTCTTC.